This T cell receptor (beta chain) is from a study of shared clonotypes between healthy human individuals. The study's findings and limits: Memory subsets generally showed lower estimated richness than naive subsets. Depth of sequencing was expected to influence donor clonotype sharing. The donor pool, a small one, limited the genetic and exposure-history diversity represented. Relative to clonotypes present in all four donors, those not shared had lower generation probabilities.

Method: immunoSEQ multiplex PCR; TCRdb's copy keeps in-frame clones and lacks some. The table records about 580,000 clones, about 98% of them present only once. The CDR3 is 14 amino acids. Germline CDR1 and CDR2: PRHDT and FYEKMQ (reference sequence). J lost 5 bases, V lost 5 bases, and 8 bases had no gene match. CD45RO-negative CD8 cells positively selected for CCR7 made up the naive population, which excluded terminally differentiated effector memory CD45RA+ cells. For this clone: Its antigen remains unidentified.

This TCR came from a young man in good health. This chain links TRBV13 with TRBJ2-7, with 8 bases lining up with TRBD1. The sequencing sample was made of naive CD8+ T cells sorted from blood. This chain's CDR3 is CASSPTGEVDEQYF. The DNA of the CDR3 is TGTGCCAGCAGCCCGACAGGGGAGGTCGACGAGCAGTACTTC.